The 14 T cell receptor beta chains in this list originate from one sample, sequenced in a study of beta chain features in type 1 diabetes (dated by TCRdb to the late 2010s). General findings and caveats noted by the study authors: Type 1 diabetes patients showed a moderate but significant shortening of TCRB CDR3 length in all four CD4+ subsets.

The receptor library was made with the immunoSEQ multiplex PCR assay. The entire amount of isolated RNA was reverse transcribed using the High Capacity cDNA Reverse Transcription Kit, so the sequenced TCRB transcripts were expressed ones. TCRdb carries this immuneACCESS record with in-frame sequences only. Its versions omit some clonotypes, under half of them owing to an unresolved V gene in the studies checked, with the rest unexplained. This sample comprises roughly 700,000 clones, 10% to 15% of them detected only once. The ten largest clones capture 0.022% of the sample. These receptors' antigens are unknown. Sequencing was done on a sample of naive CD4+ T cells from blood. The sample's cell subset or site label, decoded: true naive CD4+ T cells. The receptors stem from a young man with type 1 diabetes.

This clone was detected only a few times. The rearrangement uses TRBV4-1 and TRBJ2-6; D ambiguous. The CDR3 has 15 amino acids. CDR1 is MGHRA, CDR2 YSYEKL, per germline. V lost 6 bases, J lost 0 bases, and 9 bases lay in between. The CDR3 reads CASRQESSGANVLTF. CDR3 in DNA: TGCGCCAGCAGGCAGGAGAGCTCTGGGGCCAACGTCCTGACTTTC.

This clone was seen more than once but under ten times. The chain couples TRBV6-5 to TRBJ1-3; D ambiguous. Trimming cost V 8 bases and J 0 bases, with 5 bases left between them. The CDR3 is 12 residues long. Looked up from germline, CDR1 is MNHEY and CDR2 is SVGAGI. The CDR3 spells CASRSSGNTIYF. The CDR3 DNA reads TGTGCCAGCCGGAGCTCTGGAAACACCATATATTTT.

This clone was observed a handful of times. Other DNA sequences of this sample code for an identical CDR3. V gene TRBV19 combines with J gene TRBJ2-1, with TRBD2 matching over 10 bases. Germline lookup yields CDR1 LNHDA and CDR2 SQIVND (reference sequence). The CDR3 covers 15 residues. Germline trimming cut 4 bases from V and 4 bases from J; bases unmatched to any gene: 4. This chain's CDR3 is CASSTLAGDYNEQFF. In DNA form, the CDR3 reads TGTGCCAGTAGTACTCTAGCGGGGGATTACAATGAGCAGTTCTTC.

The chain combines TRBV15 with TRBJ2-5; D is ambiguous. The CDR3 is 13 amino acids. Germline V gene sequence: CDR1 LNHNV, CDR2 YYDKDF (reference sequence). V dropped 5 bases and J dropped 2 bases, with 9 bases sitting between them. This CDR3 reads CATSVWDQETQYF. The CDR3 nucleotides read TGTGCCACCAGCGTATGGGATCAAGAGACCCAGTACTTC. Full variable domain (missing parts from reference TRBV15 and TRBJ2-5): DAMVIQNPRYQVTQFGKPVTLSCSQTLNHNVMYWYQQKSSQAPKLLFHYYDKDFNNEADTPDNFQSRRPNTSFCFLDIRSPGLGDTAMYLCATSVWDQETQYFGPGTRLLVL.

There are a few counts of this clone. CDR3 nucleotide sequence: TGTGCCAGCAGCTTCATGTCGGGACAGACTTACTACGAGCAGTACTTC. Translating it yields CASSFMSGQTYYEQYF. The V and J genes are TRBV7-9 and TRBJ2-7; 7 positions match TRBD1. V dropped 3 bases and J dropped 3; count of bases not matched to a gene: 11. This CDR3 is built from 16 residues. The germline V gene encodes CDR1 SEHNR and CDR2 FQNEAQ (reference sequence).

The chain recombines TRBV13 with TRBJ1-1, with TRBD1 identical over 7 bases. This CDR3 contains 14 residues. The junction had 2 bases not matched to a gene; V was cut back by 3 bases and J by 1 base. Per the germline V gene, CDR1 is PRHDT and CDR2 is FYEKMQ (reference sequence). CDR3 in amino acids: CASSFGQANTEAFF. The CDR3 DNA reads TGTGCCAGCAGCTTCGGACAGGCGAACACTGAAGCTTTCTTT.

The chain joins TRBV7-8 to TRBJ2-3; TRBD1 matches 7 bases. CDR3 size: 16 residues. Looked up from germline, CDR1 is SGHVS and CDR2 is FQNEAQ. J lost 8 bases, V lost 5 bases, and 16 bases had no gene match. The chain's CDR3 is CASSPWDSQGIGTQYF. DNA of the CDR3: TGTGCCAGCAGCCCCTGGGACAGTCAGGGCATTGGTACGCAGTATTTT.

This clone was counted a few times. The chain carries TRBV18 and TRBJ2-7, with unresolved D. The CDR3 contains 12 residues. Deletions cut 6 bases from V and 5 bases from J, with 11 bases between. The germline V gene encodes CDR1 KGHSH and CDR2 LQKENI. CDR3 in amino acids: CASSQRIDEQYF. The DNA for the CDR3 is TGTGCCAGCTCCCAAAGAATTGACGAGCAGTACTTC.

The V gene is TRBV29-1, the J gene TRBJ1-5; a weak D match, TRBD1 (5 bases). V dropped 7 bases and J dropped 5 bases, with 15 bases sitting between them. The CDR3 sequence is 13 residues long. Germline V gene data show CDR1 as SQVTM and CDR2 as ANQGSEA. CDR3 in DNA: TGCAGCGGCTCGTCAGGGACTGATCAGCCCCAGCATTTT. It codes for CSGSSGTDQPQHF.

This clone was recorded a few times. The chain has TRBV25-1 and TRBJ2-2, with D unclear. Trimming removed 5 bases at V and 2 bases at J, with 18 bases between. The CDR3 is 17 residues long. Per germline, CDR1 MGHDK and CDR2 SYGVNS. The CDR3: CASSPAGPGTNTGELFF. As DNA, the CDR3 is TGTGCCAGCAGTCCCGCCGGCCCCGGAACCAACACCGGGGAGCTGTTTTTT.

In its sample, this clone was seen a few times. The V and J genes are TRBV25-1 and TRBJ2-3; TRBD1 matches at 11 bases. The CDR3 has 17 amino acids. Per germline, CDR1 MGHDK and CDR2 SYGVNS. J lost 6 bases, V lost 5 bases, and 13 bases had no gene match. CDR3 sequence: CASSSGTGGAVYDTQYF. The DNA for the CDR3 is TGTGCCAGCAGTAGCGGGACAGGGGGAGCTGTGTACGATACGCAGTATTTT. Full variable domain (outside the CDR3, taken from reference TRBV25-1 and TRBJ2-3): EADIYQTPRYLVIGTGKKITLECSQTMGHDKMYWYQQDPGMELHLIHYSYGVNSTEKGDLSSESTVSRIRTEHFPLTLESARPSHTSQYLCASSSGTGGAVYDTQYFGPGTRLTVL.

The sample holds a few counts of this clone. Additional DNA sequences in this sample encode the identical CDR3. DNA of the CDR3: TGTGCCTCCACCCCAGGTGGCAATCAGCCCCAGCATTTT. Residues: CASTPGGNQPQHF. The chain links TRBV6-5 to TRBJ1-5; D call uncertain. The CDR3 spans 13 residues. Germline V gene data show CDR1 as MNHEY and CDR2 as SVGAGI. V lost 11 bases and J lost 2, with 13 bases in between.

The chain carries TRBV4-1 and TRBJ2-5; 12 bases fit TRBD1. Germline V gives CDR1 MGHRA, CDR2 YSYEKL. CDR3 length equals 16 residues. J lost 5 bases, V lost 1 base, and 5 bases had no gene match. The CDR3 sequence is CASSQGEGQGAETQYF. CDR3 sequence (DNA): TGCGCCAGCAGCCAAGGAGAGGGACAGGGGGCCGAGACCCAGTACTTC.

The chain uses TRBV25-1 and TRBJ2-5; 9 bases align to TRBD2. CDR3 length equals 15 residues. Germline assignment: CDR1 MGHDK and CDR2 SYGVNS. V was clipped by 6 bases and J by 2 bases; unmatched bases: 7. The CDR3 nucleotides read TGTGCCAGCAGCCAACATAGCGGGGGTCAAGAGACCCAGTACTTC. It yields the protein CASSQHSGGQETQYF.